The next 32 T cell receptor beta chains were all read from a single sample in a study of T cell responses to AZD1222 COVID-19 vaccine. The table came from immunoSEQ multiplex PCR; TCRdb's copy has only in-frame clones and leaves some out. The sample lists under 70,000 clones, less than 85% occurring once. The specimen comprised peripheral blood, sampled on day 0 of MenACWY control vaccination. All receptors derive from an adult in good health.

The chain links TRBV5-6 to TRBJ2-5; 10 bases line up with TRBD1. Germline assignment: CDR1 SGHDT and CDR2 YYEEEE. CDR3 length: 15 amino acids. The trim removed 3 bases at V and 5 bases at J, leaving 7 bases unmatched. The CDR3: CASSSGTGEGETQYF. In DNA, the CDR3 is TGTGCCAGCAGCTCCGGGACAGGGGAGGGGGAGACCCAGTACTTC. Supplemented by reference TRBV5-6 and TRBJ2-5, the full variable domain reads DAGVTQSPTHLIKTRGQQVTLRCSPKSGHDTVSWYQQALGQGPQFIFQYYEEEERQRGNFPDRFSGHQFPNYSSELNVNALLLGDSALYLCASSSGTGEGETQYFGPGTRLLVL.

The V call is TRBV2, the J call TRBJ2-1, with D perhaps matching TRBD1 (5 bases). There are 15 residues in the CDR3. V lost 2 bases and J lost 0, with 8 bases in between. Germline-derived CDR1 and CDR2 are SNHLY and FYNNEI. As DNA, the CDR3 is TGTGCCAGCAGTGAAAGGGGTAACTCCTACAATGAGCAGTTCTTC. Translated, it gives CASSERGNSYNEQFF.

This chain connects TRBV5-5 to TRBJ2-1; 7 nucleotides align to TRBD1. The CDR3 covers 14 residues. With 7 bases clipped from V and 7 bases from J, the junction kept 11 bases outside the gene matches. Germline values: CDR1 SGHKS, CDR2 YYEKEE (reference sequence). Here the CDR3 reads CASARTGVVNEQFF. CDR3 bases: TGTGCCAGCGCACGAACAGGGGTGGTAAATGAGCAGTTCTTC. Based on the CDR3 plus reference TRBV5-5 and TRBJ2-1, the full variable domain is DAGVTQSPTHLIKTRGQQVTLRCSPISGHKSVSWYQQVLGQGPQFIFQYYEKEERGRGNFPDRFSARQFPNYSSELNVNALLLGDSALYLCASARTGVVNEQFFGPGTRLTVL.

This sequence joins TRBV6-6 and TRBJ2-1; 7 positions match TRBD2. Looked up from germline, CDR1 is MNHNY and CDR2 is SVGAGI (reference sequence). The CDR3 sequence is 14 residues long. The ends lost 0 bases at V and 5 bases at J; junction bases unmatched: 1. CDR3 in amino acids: CASSYSGGDNEQFF. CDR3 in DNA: TGTGCCAGCAGTTACTCGGGGGGGGACAATGAGCAGTTCTTC.

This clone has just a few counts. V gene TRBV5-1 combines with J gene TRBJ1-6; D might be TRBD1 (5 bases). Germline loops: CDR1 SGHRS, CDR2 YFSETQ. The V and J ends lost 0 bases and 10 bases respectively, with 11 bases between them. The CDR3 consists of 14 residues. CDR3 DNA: TGCGCCAGCAGCTTGGGCGACAGAAGGTCACCCCTCCACTTT. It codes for CASSLGDRRSPLHF.

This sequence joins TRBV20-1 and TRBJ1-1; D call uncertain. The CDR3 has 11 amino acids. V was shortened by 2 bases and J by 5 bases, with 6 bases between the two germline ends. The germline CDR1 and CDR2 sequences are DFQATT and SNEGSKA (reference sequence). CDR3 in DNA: TGCAGTGCTAGAACAGAGACTGAAGCTTTCTTT. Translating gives CSARTETEAFF.

Here the CDR3 DNA reads TGCGCCAGCAGCCAAGATCTCGGGGGGGGCCTTGAGACCCAGTACTTC. This codes for CASSQDLGGGLETQYF. The rearrangement uses TRBV4-3 and TRBJ2-5; 8 bases are a match to TRBD2. The J segment lost 5 bases and the V segment lost 0 bases, leaving 8 bases of the junction unmatched. Germline CDR1 is LGHNA and CDR2 is YSLEER. This CDR3 is 16 amino acids long.

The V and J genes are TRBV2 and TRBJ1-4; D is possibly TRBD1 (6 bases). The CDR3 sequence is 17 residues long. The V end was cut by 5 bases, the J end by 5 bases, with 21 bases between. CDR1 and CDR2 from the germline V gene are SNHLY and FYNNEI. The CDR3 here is CASSWGGLDLGNEKLFF. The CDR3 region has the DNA TGTGCCAGCAGTTGGGGGGGCCTTGACCTAGGGAATGAAAAACTGTTTTTT.

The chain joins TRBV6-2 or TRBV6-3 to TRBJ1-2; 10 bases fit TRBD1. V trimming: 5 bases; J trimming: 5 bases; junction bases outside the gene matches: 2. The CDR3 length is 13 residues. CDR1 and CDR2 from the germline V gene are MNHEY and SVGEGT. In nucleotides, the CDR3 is TGTGCCAGCAGTGGGACAGGGGCTTATGGCTACACCTTC. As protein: CASSGTGAYGYTF.

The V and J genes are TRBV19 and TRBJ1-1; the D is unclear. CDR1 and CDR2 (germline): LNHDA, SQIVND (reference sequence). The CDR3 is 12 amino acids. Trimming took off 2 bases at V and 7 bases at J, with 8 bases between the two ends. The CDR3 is CASSIHVGEAFF. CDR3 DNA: TGTGCCAGTAGTATACATGTGGGTGAAGCTTTCTTT.

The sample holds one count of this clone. Here the CDR3 reads CASSSRTGTGELFF. The DNA of the CDR3 is TGTGCCAGCAGCTCACGTACAGGGACCGGGGAGCTGTTTTTT. V usage is TRBV7-3 and J usage is TRBJ2-2; D might be TRBD1 (6 bases). The CDR3 consists of 14 residues. In germline, CDR1 is SGHTA, CDR2 FQGTGA. The V and J ends lost 4 bases and 5 bases respectively, with 11 bases between them.

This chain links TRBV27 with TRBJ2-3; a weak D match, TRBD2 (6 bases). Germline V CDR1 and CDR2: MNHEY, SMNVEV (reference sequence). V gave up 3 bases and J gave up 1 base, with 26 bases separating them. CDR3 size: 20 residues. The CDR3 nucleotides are TGTGCCAGCAGTTTCTCTTCCTTTTCTGCGGGGCTGACGGGCACAGATACGCAGTATTTT. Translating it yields CASSFSSFSAGLTGTDTQYF.

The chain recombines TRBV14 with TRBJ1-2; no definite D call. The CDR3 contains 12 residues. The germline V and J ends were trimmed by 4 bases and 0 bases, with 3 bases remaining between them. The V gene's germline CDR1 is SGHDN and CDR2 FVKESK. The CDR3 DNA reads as TGTGCCAGCAGCCGCGCTAACTATGGCTACACCTTC. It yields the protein CASSRANYGYTF.

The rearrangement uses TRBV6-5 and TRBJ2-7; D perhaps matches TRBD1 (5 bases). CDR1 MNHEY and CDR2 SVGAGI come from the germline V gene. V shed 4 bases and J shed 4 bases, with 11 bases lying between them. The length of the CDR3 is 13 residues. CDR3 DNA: TGTGCCAGCAGTTCAGGGTTGGGTTACGAGCAGTACTTC. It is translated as CASSSGLGYEQYF.

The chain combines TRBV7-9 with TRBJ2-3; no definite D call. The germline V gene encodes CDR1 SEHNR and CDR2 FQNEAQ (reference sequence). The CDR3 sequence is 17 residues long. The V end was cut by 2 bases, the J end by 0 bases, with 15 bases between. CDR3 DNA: TGTGCCAGCAGCTTAACCCCGTGGATGGCTAGCACAGATACGCAGTATTTT. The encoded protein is CASSLTPWMASTDTQYF. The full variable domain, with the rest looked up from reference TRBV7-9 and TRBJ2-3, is DTGVSQNPRHKITKRGQNVTFRCDPISEHNRLYWYRQTLGQGPEFLTYFQNEAQLEKSRLLSDRFSAERPKGSFSTLEIQRTEQGDSAMYLCASSLTPWMASTDTQYFGPGTRLTVL.

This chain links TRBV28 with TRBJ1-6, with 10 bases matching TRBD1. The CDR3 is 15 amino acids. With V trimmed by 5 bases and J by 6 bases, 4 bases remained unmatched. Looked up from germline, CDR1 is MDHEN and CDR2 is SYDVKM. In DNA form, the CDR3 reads TGTGCCAGCAGTCGGGACAGGGGAACTAATTCACCCCTCCACTTT. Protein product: CASSRDRGTNSPLHF. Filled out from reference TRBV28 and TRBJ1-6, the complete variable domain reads DVKVTQSSRYLVKRTGEKVFLECVQDMDHENMFWYRQDPGLGLRLIYFSYDVKMKEKGDIPEGYSVSREKKERFSLILESASTNQTSMYLCASSRDRGTNSPLHFGNGTRLTVT.

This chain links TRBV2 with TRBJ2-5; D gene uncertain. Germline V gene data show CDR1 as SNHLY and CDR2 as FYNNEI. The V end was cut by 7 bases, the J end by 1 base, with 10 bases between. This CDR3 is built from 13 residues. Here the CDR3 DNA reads TGTGCCAGCAAGAGAACAGCCCAAGAGACCCAGTACTTC. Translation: CASKRTAQETQYF. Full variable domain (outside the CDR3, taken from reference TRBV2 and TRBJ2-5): EPEVTQTPSHQVTQMGQEVILRCVPISNHLYFYWYRQILGQKVEFLVSFYNNEISEKSEIFDDQFSVERPDGSNFTLKIRSTKLEDSAMYFCASKRTAQETQYFGPGTRLLVL.

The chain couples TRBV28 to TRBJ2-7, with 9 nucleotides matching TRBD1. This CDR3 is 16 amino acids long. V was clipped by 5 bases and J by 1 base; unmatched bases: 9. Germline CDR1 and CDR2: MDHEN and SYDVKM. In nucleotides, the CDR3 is TGTGCCAGCAGTGGGGGGGGACAGGGAAGGTCCTACGAGCAGTACTTC. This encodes CASSGGGQGRSYEQYF.

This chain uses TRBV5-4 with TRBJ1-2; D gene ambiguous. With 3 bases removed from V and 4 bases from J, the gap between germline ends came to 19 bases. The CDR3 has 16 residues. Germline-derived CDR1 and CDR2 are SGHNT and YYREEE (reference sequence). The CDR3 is CASSSSVFLPLYGYTF. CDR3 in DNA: TGTGCCAGCAGCTCCTCAGTGTTCCTACCACTCTATGGCTACACCTTC.

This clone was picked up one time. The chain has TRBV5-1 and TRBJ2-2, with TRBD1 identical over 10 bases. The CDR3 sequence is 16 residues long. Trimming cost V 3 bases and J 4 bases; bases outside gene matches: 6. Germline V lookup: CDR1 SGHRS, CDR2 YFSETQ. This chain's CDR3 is CASSWRTGGPTGELFF. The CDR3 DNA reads TGCGCCAGCAGCTGGCGGACAGGGGGGCCCACCGGGGAGCTGTTTTTT.

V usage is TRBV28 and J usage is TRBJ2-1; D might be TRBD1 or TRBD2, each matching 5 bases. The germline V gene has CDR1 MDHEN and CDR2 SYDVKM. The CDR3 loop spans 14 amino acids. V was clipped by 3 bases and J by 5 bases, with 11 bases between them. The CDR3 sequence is CASSFRDGDNEQFF. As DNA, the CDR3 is TGTGCCAGCAGTTTCCGGGACGGAGACAATGAGCAGTTCTTC.

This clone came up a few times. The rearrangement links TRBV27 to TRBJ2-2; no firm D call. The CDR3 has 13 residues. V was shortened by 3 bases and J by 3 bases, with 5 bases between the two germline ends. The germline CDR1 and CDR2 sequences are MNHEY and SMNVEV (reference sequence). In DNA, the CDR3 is TGTGCCAGCAGTTTTGCGTACACCGGGGAGCTGTTTTTT. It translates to CASSFAYTGELFF.

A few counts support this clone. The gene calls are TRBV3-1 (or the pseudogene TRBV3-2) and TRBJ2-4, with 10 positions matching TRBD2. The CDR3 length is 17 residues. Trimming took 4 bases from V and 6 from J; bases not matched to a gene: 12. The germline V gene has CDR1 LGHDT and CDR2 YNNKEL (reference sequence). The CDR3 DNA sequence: TGTGCCAGCAGCCGTCGGACTAGCGGAATAGGGATAAACATTCAGTACTTC. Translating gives CASSRRTSGIGINIQYF.

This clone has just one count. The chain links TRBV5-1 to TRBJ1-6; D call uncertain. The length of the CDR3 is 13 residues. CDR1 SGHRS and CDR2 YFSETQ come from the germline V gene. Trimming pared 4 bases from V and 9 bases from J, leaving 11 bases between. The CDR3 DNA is TGCGCCAGCAGCGACCCGGGAGGTTCACCCCTCCACTTT. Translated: CASSDPGGSPLHF.

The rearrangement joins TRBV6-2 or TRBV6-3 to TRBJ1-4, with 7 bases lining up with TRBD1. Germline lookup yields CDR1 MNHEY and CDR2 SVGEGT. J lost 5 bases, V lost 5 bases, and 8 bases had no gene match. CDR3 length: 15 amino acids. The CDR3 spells CASSTYRGSNEKLFF. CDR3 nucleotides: TGTGCCAGCAGTACCTACAGGGGCTCCAATGAAAAACTGTTTTTT.

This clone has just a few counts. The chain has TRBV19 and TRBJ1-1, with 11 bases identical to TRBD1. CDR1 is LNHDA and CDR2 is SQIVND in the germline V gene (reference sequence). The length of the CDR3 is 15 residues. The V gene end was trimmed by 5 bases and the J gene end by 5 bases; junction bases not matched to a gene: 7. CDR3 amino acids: CASSSRTGGRTEAFF. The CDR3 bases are TGTGCCAGTAGTTCACGGACAGGGGGCCGGACTGAAGCTTTCTTT. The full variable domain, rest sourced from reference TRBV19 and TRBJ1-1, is DGGITQSPKYLFRKEGQNVTLSCEQNLNHDAMYWYRQDPGQGLRLIYYSQIVNDFQKGDIAEGYSVSREKKESFPLTVTSAQKNPTAFYLCASSSRTGGRTEAFFGQGTRLTVV.

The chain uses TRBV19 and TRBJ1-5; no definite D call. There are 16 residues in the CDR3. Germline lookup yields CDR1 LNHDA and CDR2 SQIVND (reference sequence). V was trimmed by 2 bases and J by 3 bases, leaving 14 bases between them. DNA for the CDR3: TGTGCCAGTAGTATATCGGTTGAGGGAGACAATCAGCCCCAGCATTTT. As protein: CASSISVEGDNQPQHF.

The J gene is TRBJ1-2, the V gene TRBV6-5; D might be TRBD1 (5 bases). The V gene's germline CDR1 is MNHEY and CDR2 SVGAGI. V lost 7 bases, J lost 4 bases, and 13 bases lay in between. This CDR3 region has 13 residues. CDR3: CASMSGDVYGYTF. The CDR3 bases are TGTGCCAGCATGTCTGGGGACGTCTATGGCTACACCTTC.

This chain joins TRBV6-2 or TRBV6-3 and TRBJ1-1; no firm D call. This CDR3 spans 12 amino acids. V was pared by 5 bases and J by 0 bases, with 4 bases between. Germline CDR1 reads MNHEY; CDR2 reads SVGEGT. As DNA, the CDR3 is TGTGCCAGCAGTCACATGAACACTGAAGCTTTCTTT. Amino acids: CASSHMNTEAFF.

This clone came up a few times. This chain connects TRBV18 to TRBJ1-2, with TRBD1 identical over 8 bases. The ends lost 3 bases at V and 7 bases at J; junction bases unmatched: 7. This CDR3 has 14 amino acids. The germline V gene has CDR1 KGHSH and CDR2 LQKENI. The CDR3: CASSPQGAPSGYTF. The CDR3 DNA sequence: TGTGCCAGCTCACCCCAGGGGGCGCCGAGTGGCTACACCTTC.

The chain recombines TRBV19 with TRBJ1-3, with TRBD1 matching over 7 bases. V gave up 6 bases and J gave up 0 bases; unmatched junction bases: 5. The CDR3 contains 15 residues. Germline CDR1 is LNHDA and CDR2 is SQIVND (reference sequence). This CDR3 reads CASSPGQTSGNTIYF. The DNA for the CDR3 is TGTGCCAGTAGCCCGGGACAGACCTCTGGAAACACCATATATTTT.

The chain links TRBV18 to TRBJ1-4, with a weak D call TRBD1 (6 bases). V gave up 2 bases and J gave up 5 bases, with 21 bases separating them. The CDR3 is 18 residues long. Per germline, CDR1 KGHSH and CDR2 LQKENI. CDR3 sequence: CASSPVLFGNRENEKLFF. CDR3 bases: TGTGCCAGCTCACCAGTTTTATTCGGGAACAGGGAGAATGAAAAACTGTTTTTT.